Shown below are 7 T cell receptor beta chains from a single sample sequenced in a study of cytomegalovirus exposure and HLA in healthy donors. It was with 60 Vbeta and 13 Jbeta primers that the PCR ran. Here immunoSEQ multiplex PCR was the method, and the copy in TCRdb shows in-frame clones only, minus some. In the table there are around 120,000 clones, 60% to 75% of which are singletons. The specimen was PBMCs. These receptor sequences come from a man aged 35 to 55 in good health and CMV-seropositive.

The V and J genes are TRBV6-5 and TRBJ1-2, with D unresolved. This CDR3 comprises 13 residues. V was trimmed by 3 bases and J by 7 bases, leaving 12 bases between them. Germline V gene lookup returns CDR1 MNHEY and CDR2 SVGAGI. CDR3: CASSYGFSAGYTF. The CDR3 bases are TGTGCCAGCAGTTATGGCTTTTCCGCTGGCTACACCTTC.

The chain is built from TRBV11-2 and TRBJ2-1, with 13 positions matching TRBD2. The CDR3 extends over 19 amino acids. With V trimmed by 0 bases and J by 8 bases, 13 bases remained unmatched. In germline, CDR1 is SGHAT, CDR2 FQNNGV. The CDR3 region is CASSLDGLAGVVYGYEQFF. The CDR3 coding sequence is TGTGCCAGCAGCTTAGACGGACTAGCGGGAGTGGTTTATGGATATGAGCAGTTCTTC.

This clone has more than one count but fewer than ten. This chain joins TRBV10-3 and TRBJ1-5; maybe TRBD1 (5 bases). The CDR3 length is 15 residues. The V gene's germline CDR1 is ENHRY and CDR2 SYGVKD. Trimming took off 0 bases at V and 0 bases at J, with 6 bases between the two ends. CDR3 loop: CAISESTDSNQPQHF. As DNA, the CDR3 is TGTGCCATCAGTGAGTCGACAGATAGCAATCAGCCCCAGCATTTT.

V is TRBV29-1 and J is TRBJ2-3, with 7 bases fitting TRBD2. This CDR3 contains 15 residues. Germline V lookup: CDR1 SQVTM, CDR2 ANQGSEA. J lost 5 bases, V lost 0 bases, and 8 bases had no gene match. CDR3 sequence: CSVEDASGREDTQYF. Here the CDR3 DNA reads TGCAGCGTTGAAGATGCTAGCGGTCGGGAAGATACGCAGTATTTT.

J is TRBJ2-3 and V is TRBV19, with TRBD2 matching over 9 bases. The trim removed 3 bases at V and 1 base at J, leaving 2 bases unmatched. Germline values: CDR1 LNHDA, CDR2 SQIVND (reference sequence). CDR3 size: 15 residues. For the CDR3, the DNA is TGTGCCAGTAGTATGCGCGGGAGGGGCACAGATACGCAGTATTTT. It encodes CASSMRGRGTDTQYF.

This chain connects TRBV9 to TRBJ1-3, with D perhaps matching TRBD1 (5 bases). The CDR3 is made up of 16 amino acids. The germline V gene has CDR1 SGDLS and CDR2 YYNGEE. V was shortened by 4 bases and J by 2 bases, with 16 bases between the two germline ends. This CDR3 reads CASSQSRQGPGNTIYF. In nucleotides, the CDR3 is TGTGCCAGCAGCCAGAGCCGCCAGGGCCCTGGAAACACCATATATTTT. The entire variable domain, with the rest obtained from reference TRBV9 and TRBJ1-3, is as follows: DSGVTQTPKHLITATGQRVTLRCSPRSGDLSVYWYQQSLDQGLQFLIQYYNGEERAKGNILERFSAQQFPDLHSELNLSSLELGDSALYFCASSQSRQGPGNTIYFGEGSWLTVV.

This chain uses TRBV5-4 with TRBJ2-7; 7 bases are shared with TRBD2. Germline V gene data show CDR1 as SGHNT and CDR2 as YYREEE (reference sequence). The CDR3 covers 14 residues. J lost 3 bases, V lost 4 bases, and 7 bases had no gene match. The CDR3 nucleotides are TGTGCCAGCAGCGGAGGGATAGCGGGCTACGAGCAGTACGTC. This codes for CASSGGIAGYEQYV.